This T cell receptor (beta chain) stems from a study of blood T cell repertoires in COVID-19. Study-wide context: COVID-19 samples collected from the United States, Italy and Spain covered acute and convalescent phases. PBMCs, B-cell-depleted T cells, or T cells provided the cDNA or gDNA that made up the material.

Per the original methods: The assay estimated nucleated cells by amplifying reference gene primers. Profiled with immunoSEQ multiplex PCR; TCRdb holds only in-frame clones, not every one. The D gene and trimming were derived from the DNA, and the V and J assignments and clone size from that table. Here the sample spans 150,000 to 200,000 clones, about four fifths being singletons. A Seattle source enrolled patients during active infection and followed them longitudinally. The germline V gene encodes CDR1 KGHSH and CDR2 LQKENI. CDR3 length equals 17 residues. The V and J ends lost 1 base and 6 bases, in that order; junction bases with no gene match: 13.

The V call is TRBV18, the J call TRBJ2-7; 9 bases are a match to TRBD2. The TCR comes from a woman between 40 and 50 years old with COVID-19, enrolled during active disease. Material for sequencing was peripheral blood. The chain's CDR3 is CASSPRGVSGGTGEQYF. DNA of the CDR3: TGTGCCAGCTCACCACGCGGGGTTAGCGGGGGAACAGGCGAGCAGTACTTC.